What follows are 5 T cell receptor beta chains derived from one specimen sequenced in a study of blood T cell repertoires in COVID-19 (dated by TCRdb to 2020 to 2021). The library came from the immunoSEQ multiplex PCR assay. TCRdb stores this immuneACCESS table with in-frame sequences only. Part of the clones is absent; in the studies checked, under half of the shortfall reflects unresolved V genes, and no reason is known for the rest. The sample table holds about 26,000 clones, of which around 67% were seen once. Of the sample, 7.3% is held by the ten largest clones. The sequenced sample consisted of peripheral blood. The receptors derive from a man aged 55 to 70 with active or convalescent COVID-19.

This clone has more than one count but fewer than ten. The chain carries TRBV7-3 and TRBJ2-5; D call uncertain. Germline V lookup: CDR1 SGHTA, CDR2 FQGTGA. This CDR3 is built from 13 residues. The germline V and J ends were trimmed by 5 bases and 2 bases, with 9 bases remaining between them. The CDR3 DNA reads as TGTGCCAGCAGCCGAGAGCCACAAGAGACCCAGTACTTC. Protein: CASSREPQETQYF.

CDR3 loop: CASSRTGMASGYTF. The CDR3 nucleotides are TGTGCCAGCAGCCGAACAGGGATGGCTAGTGGCTACACCTTC. The V and J genes are TRBV27 and TRBJ1-2; D perhaps matches TRBD1 (6 bases). The CDR3 spans 14 residues. V was pared by 6 bases and J by 7 bases, with 18 bases between. Germline V gives CDR1 MNHEY, CDR2 SMNVEV (reference sequence).

This sequence joins TRBV7-9 and TRBJ2-7; possibly TRBD2 for D (6 bases). V shed 5 bases and J shed 5 bases, with 19 bases lying between them. Germline V gives CDR1 SEHNR, CDR2 FQNEAQ (reference sequence). The length of the CDR3 is 15 residues. The CDR3 is CASSALWDGGNEQYF. For the CDR3, the DNA is TGTGCCAGCAGCGCTCTATGGGATGGGGGGAACGAGCAGTACTTC.

This clone turned up a few times. Compared with germline, one end of the junction differs, possibly owing to a read error. The CDR3, as DNA: TGTGCCAGTCGACCCCCTAGCGTTTTGAACTCTGAAGCTTTCTTT. Residues: CASRPPSVLNSEAFF. The chain joins TRBV19 to TRBJ1-1; D gene unclear. CDR3 length: 15 residues. Germline assignment: CDR1 LNHDA and CDR2 SQIVND (reference sequence).

This rearrangement joins TRBV27 to TRBJ1-5, with TRBD1 matching 7 bases. The CDR3 totals 14 residues. Germline V gives CDR1 MNHEY, CDR2 SMNVEV (reference sequence). The J segment lost 7 bases and the V segment lost 5 bases, leaving 8 bases of the junction unmatched. In nucleotides, the CDR3 is TGTGCCAGCAGTCCCCGACAGGGCGACCAGCCCCAGCATTTT. This sequence encodes CASSPRQGDQPQHF.